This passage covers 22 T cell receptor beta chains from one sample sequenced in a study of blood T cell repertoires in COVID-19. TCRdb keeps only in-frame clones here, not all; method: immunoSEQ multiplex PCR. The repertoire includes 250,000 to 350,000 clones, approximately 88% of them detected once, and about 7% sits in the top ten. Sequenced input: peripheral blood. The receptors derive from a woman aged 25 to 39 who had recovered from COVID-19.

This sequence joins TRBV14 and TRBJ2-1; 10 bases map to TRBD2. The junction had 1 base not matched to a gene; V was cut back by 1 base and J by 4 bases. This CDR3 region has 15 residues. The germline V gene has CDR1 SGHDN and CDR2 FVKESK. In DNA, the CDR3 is TGTGCCAGCAGCCAAGGACTAGCGGGTTACAATGAGCAGTTCTTC. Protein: CASSQGLAGYNEQFF. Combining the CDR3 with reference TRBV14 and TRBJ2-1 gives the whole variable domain EAGVTQFPSHSVIEKGQTVTLRCDPISGHDNLYWYRRVMGKEIKFLLHFVKESKQDESGMPNNRFLAERTGGTYSTLKVQPAELEDSGVYFCASSQGLAGYNEQFFGPGTRLTVL.

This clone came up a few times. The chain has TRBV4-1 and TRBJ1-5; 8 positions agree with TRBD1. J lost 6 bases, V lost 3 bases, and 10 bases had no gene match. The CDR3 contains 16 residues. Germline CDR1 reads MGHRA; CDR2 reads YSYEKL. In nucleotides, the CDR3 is TGCGCCAGCAGCCAGGTCCTCCGCAGGGGGCCTCAGCCCCAGCATTTT. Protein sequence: CASSQVLRRGPQPQHF.

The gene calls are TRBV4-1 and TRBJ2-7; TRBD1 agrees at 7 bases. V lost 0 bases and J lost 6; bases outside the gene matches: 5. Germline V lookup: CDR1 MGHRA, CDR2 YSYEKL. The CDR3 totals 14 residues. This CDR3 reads CASSQDEGAGEQYF. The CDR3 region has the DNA TGCGCCAGCAGCCAAGATGAGGGGGCGGGCGAGCAGTACTTC.

CDR3 coding DNA: TGTGCCAGCAGCGTAGGGATCACTCAGGGCTCCTACAATGAGCAGTTCTTC. It yields the protein CASSVGITQGSYNEQFF. This chain connects TRBV9 to TRBJ2-1; D is perhaps TRBD1 (5 bases). The CDR3 totals 17 residues. V lost 0 bases and J lost 0, with 13 bases in between. Germline CDR1 and CDR2: SGDLS and YYNGEE.

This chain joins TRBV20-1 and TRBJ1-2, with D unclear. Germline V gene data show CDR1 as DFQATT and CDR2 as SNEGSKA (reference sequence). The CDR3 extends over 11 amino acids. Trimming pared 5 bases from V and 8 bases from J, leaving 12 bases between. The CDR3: CSAWGASGYTF. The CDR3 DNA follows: TGCAGTGCTTGGGGAGCGAGCGGCTACACCTTC.

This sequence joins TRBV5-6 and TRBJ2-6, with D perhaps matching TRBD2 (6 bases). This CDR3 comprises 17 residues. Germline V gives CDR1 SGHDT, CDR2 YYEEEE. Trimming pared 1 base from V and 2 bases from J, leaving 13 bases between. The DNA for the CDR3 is TGTGCCAGCAGCTTGCGGGGGTTTGGAACTGGGGCCAACGTCCTGACTTTC. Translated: CASSLRGFGTGANVLTF.

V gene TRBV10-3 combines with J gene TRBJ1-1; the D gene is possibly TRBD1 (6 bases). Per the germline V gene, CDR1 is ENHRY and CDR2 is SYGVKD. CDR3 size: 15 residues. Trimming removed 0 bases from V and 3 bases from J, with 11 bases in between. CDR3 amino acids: CAISESGRGDTEAFF. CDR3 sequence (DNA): TGTGCCATCAGTGAGTCCGGCAGGGGAGACACTGAAGCTTTCTTT.

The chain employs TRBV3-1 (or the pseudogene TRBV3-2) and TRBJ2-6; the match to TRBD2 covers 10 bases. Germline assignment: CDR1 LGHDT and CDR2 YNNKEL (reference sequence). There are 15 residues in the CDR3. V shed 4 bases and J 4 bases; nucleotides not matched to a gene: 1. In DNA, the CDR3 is TGTGCCAGCAGCCCGACTAGCGGGGGGGCCAACGTCCTGACTTTC. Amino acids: CASSPTSGGANVLTF.

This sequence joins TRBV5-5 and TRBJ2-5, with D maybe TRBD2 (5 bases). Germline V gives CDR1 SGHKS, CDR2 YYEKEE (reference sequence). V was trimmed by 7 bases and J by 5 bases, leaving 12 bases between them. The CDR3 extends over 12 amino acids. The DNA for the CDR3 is TGTGCCAGCGGGCCGACGGGGGAGACCCAGTACTTC. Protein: CASGPTGETQYF.

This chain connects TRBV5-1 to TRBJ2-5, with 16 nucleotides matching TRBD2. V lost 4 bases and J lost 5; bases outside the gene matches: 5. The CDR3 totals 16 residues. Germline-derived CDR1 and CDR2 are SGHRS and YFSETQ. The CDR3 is CASSAGTSGGVETQYF. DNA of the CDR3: TGCGCCAGCAGCGCCGGGACTAGCGGGGGGGTGGAGACCCAGTACTTC.

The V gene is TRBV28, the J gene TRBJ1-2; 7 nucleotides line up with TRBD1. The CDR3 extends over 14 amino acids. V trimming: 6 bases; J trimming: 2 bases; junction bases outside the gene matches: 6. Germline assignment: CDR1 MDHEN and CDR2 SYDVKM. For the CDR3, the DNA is TGTGCCAGCAGCCAGAGACAGGGCAACTATGGCTACACCTTC. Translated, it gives CASSQRQGNYGYTF.

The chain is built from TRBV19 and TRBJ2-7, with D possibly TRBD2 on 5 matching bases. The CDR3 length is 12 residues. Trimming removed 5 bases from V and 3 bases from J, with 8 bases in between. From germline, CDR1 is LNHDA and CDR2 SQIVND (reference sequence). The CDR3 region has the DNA TGTGCCAGTAGTGACCGGGGCTACGAGCAGTACTTC. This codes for CASSDRGYEQYF.

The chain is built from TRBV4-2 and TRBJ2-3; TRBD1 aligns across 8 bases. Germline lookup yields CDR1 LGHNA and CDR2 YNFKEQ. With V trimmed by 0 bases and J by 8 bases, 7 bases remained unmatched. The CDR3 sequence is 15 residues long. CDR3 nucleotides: TGTGCCAGCAGCCAAGATTCAGGGGGCCCCGGTACGCAGTATTTT. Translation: CASSQDSGGPGTQYF.

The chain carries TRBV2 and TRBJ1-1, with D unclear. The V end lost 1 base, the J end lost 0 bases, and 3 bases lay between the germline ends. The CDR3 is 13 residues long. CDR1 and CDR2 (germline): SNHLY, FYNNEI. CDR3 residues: CASSEGVNTEAFF. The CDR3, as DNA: TGTGCCAGCAGTGAAGGAGTGAACACTGAAGCTTTCTTT. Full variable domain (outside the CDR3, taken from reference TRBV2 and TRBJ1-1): EPEVTQTPSHQVTQMGQEVILRCVPISNHLYFYWYRQILGQKVEFLVSFYNNEISEKSEIFDDQFSVERPDGSNFTLKIRSTKLEDSAMYFCASSEGVNTEAFFGQGTRLTVV.

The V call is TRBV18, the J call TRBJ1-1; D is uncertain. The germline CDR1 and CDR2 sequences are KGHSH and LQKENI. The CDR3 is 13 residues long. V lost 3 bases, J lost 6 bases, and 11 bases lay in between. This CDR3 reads CASSPLERSEAFF. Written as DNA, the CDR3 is TGTGCCAGCTCACCTCTCGAGAGGTCTGAAGCTTTCTTT.

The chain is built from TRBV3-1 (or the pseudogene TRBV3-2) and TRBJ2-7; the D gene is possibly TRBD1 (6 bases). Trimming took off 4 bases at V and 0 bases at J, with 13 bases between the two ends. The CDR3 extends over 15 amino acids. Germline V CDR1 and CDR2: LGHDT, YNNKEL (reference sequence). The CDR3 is CASSRRDISSYEQYF. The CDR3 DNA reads TGTGCCAGCAGCCGACGGGACATAAGCTCCTACGAGCAGTACTTC.

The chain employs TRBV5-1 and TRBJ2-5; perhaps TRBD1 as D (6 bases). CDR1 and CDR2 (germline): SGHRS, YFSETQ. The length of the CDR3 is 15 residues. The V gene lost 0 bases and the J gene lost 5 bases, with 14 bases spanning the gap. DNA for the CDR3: TGCGCCAGCAGCTTGGGTAACAGGGTCCGGGAGACCCAGTACTTC. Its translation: CASSLGNRVRETQYF.

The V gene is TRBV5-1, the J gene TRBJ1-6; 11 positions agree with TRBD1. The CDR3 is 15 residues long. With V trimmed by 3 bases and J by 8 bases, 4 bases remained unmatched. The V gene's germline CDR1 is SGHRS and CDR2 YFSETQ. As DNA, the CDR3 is TGCGCCAGCAGCTGGGGACAGGGGGGGGATTCACCCCTCCACTTT. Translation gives CASSWGQGGDSPLHF.

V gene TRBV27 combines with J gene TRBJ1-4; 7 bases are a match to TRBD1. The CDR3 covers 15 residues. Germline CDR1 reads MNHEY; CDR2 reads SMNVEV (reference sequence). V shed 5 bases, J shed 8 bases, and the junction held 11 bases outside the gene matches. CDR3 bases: TGTGCCAGCAGTGATAGGGGGCAAGGGGTGGAAAAACTGTTTTTT. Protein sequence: CASSDRGQGVEKLFF. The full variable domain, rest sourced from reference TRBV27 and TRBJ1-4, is EAQVTQNPRYLITVTGKKLTVTCSQNMNHEYMSWYRQDPGLGLRQIYYSMNVEVTDKGDVPEGYKVSRKEKRNFPLILESPSPNQTSLYFCASSDRGQGVEKLFFGSGTQLSVL.

CDR3 coding DNA: TGCAGCGTCCCCTTGGGAAACACCATATATTTT. The encoded protein is CSVPLGNTIYF. V is TRBV29-1 and J is TRBJ1-3; D is uncertain. Germline V gene sequence: CDR1 SQVTM, CDR2 ANQGSEA. V lost 6 bases to trimming and J lost 4 bases, with 7 bases between them. The CDR3 is made up of 11 amino acids.

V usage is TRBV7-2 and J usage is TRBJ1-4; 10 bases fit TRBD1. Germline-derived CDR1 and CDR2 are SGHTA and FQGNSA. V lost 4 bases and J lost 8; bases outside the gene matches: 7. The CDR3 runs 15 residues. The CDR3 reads CASSWGQGKMEKLFF. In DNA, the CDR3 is TGTGCCAGCAGCTGGGGACAGGGGAAAATGGAAAAACTGTTTTTT.

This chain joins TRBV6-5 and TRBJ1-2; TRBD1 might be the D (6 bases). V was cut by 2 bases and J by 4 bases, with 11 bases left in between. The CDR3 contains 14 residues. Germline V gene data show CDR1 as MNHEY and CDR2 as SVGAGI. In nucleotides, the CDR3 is TGTGCCAGCAGTTACAGGGGGAGGGCCTATGGCTACACCTTC. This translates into CASSYRGRAYGYTF.